One sample yielded the 24 T cell receptor beta chains listed below, sequenced in a study of T cell repertoires in cytomegalovirus infection. The antigens of these receptors remain unknown. TCRdb itself ran the reads through MiXCR, one entry per CDR3 protein. Of about 180,000 distinct CDR3 sequences listed, less than 25% are singletons. This material consisted of CD8+ T cells from cultured PBMCs, taken from culture after CMV antigen stimulation. The origin of the receptors is a human donor in good health (CMV status not recorded). Some clones in this sample may be carry-over from other donors' samples.

Note on this clonotype: No conserved phenylalanine or tryptophan is present at the end of the CDR3, so a read error is the likely explanation. Because the CDR3's place on the DNA is in doubt, the DNA is left out and the CDR3 is given as listed by TCRdb. The rearrangement links TRBV4-1 to TRBJ2-6; the D call TRBD2 from the table was never checked on the DNA. The CDR3 region is 9 residues in length, termini included. CDR1 and CDR2 from the germline V gene are MGHRA and YSYEKL. The CDR3 region is CASSQEGGQ.

The genes are TRBV19 and TRBJ2-1, with 7 bases identical to TRBD1. CDR3 length: 15 amino acids. Germline CDR1 is LNHDA and CDR2 is SQIVND (reference sequence). Losses at the gene ends were 5 bases for V and 0 bases for J; bases not matched to a gene: 4. CDR3 sequence: CASSRTGSSYNEQFF. Here the CDR3 DNA reads TGTGCCAGTAGTCGGACAGGCAGCTCCTACAATGAGCAGTTCTTC.

This clonotype was seen only a few times. The rearrangement links TRBV7-9 to TRBJ2-2; TRBD2 matches 7 bases. With V trimmed by 2 bases and J by 5 bases, 2 bases remained unmatched. The CDR3 spans 14 residues. Germline CDR1 reads SEHNR; CDR2 reads FQNEAQ (reference sequence). DNA of the CDR3: TGTGCCAGCAGCTTAACGGGAGGAACCGGGGAGCTGTTTTTT. Amino acids: CASSLTGGTGELFF.

The J gene is TRBJ2-7, the V gene TRBV6-1; tentatively, D is TRBD1 or TRBD2 (5 bases each). V lost 10 bases to trimming and J lost 0 bases, with 16 bases between them. This CDR3 contains 14 residues. Per germline, CDR1 MNHNS and CDR2 SASEGT. For the CDR3, the DNA is TGTGCCACCTCGTCCGGGACCTACTCCTACGAGCAGTACTTC. It specifies CATSSGTYSYEQYF.

The gene calls are TRBV5-8 and TRBJ2-1, with a tentative D call TRBD1 (5 bases). The V gene's germline CDR1 is SGHTS and CDR2 YDEGEE. This CDR3 is 13 amino acids long. Trimming pared 4 bases from V and 9 bases from J, leaving 14 bases between. In DNA form, the CDR3 reads TGTGCCAGCAGCAGGAGCCAGGGTTTTGAGCAGTTCTTC. Its protein is CASSRSQGFEQFF.

This clonotype has a single count. The chain carries TRBV7-6 and TRBJ2-1, with D tentatively TRBD1 (5 bases). CDR1 and CDR2 from the germline V gene are SGHVS and FNYEAQ. The CDR3 is made up of 14 amino acids. V was clipped by 5 bases and J by 5 bases, with 13 bases between them. For the CDR3, the DNA is TGTGCCAGCAGCGTTACCACAGGTCACAATGAGCAGTTCTTC. Its translation: CASSVTTGHNEQFF.

This clonotype was recorded a few times. The genes are TRBV7-2 and TRBJ2-5; 10 bases are shared with TRBD2. The CDR3 runs to 15 residues. Trimming at V came to 1 base and at J to 3 bases, leaving 2 bases not matched to a gene. Germline V CDR1 and CDR2: SGHTA, FQGNSA. CDR3 loop: CASSLELAGKETQYF. The CDR3 DNA reads TGTGCCAGCAGCTTAGAACTAGCGGGGAAAGAGACCCAGTACTTC. Supplemented by reference TRBV7-2 and TRBJ2-5, the full variable domain reads GAGVSQSPSNKVTEKGKDVELRCDPISGHTALYWYRQSLGQGLEFLIYFQGNSAPDKSGLPSDRFSAERTGGSVSTLTIQRTQQEDSAVYLCASSLELAGKETQYFGPGTRLLVL.

Relative to its sample, this clonotype is medium-sized. CDR3 DNA sequence: TGTGCCAGCACCTCCCCCGGGCAGCTCTACGAGCAGTACTTC. As protein: CASTSPGQLYEQYF. The rearrangement joins TRBV6-2 or TRBV6-3 to TRBJ2-7, with D unresolved. This CDR3 has 14 amino acids. Germline V gene lookup returns CDR1 MNHEY and CDR2 SVGEGT. Trimming cost V 7 bases and J 3 bases, with 16 bases left between them.

This clonotype was seen a few times. V gene TRBV7-2 combines with J gene TRBJ2-7; D gene ambiguous. CDR1 is SGHTA and CDR2 is FQGNSA in the germline V gene. V was pared by 1 base and J by 7 bases, with 23 bases between. CDR3 length: 17 amino acids. DNA of the CDR3: TGTGCCAGCAGCTTAGTCGGACCCCGTGGGTCAGGTTGGGAGCAGTACTTC. It specifies CASSLVGPRGSGWEQYF.

The rearrangement joins TRBV6-2 or TRBV6-3 to TRBJ2-3; a possible D gene is TRBD2 (7 bases). Germline V gene data show CDR1 as MNHEY and CDR2 as SVGEGT. CDR3 length: 14 amino acids. V was pared by 7 bases and J by 2 bases, with 13 bases between. For the CDR3, the DNA is TGTGCCAGCAACCTGGGGGGGGCCACAGATACGCAGTATTTT. Translated: CASNLGGATDTQYF.

This sequence joins TRBV12-3 or TRBV12-4 and TRBJ2-7, with a possible D match to TRBD1 (6 bases). V lost 3 bases, J lost 3 bases, and 15 bases lay in between. The CDR3 extends over 15 amino acids. This chain's CDR3 is CASSFTTGGIYEQYF. In DNA form, the CDR3 reads TGTGCCAGCAGTTTCACGACAGGCGGAATCTACGAGCAGTACTTC.

This chain uses TRBV4-2 with TRBJ1-3; D is unclear. V dropped 0 bases and J dropped 0 bases, with 12 bases sitting between them. The CDR3 runs 17 residues. Germline values: CDR1 LGHNA, CDR2 YNFKEQ. The CDR3, as DNA: TGTGCCAGCAGCCAAGATAAGGACTCCCGCTCTGGAAACACCATATATTTT. The encoded protein is CASSQDKDSRSGNTIYF.

This clonotype was observed a handful of times. The rearrangement uses TRBV12-3 or TRBV12-4 and TRBJ2-1; TRBD1 agrees at 12 bases. The CDR3 covers 15 residues. Losses at the gene ends were 6 bases for V and 6 bases for J; bases not matched to a gene: 6. The CDR3 bases are TGTGCCAGCAGGGGACAGGGGGCAGCGGTCAATGAGCAGTTCTTC. Translating it yields CASRGQGAAVNEQFF.

The V call is TRBV20-1, the J call TRBJ1-5; maybe TRBD1 (6 bases). Germline V gives CDR1 DFQATT, CDR2 SNEGSKA (reference sequence). V was shortened by 6 bases and J by 0 bases, with 18 bases between the two germline ends. This CDR3 is built from 16 residues. The CDR3 spells CSAPDSGRYSNQPQHF. For the CDR3, the DNA is TGCAGTGCCCCGGACAGCGGCCGTTATAGCAATCAGCCCCAGCATTTT.

The chain joins TRBV6-1 to TRBJ1-2; D call uncertain. The CDR3 loop spans 17 amino acids. Per the germline V gene, CDR1 is MNHNS and CDR2 is SASEGT. Trimming removed 6 bases from V and 4 bases from J, with 24 bases in between. The CDR3 is CASSLRYQDQSRYGYTF. The CDR3 bases are TGTGCCAGCAGCCTACGGTACCAGGACCAATCTCGCTATGGCTACACCTTC.

The chain has TRBV6-2 or TRBV6-3 and TRBJ1-5, with 8 bases that match TRBD1. V was clipped by 2 bases and J by 6 bases; unmatched bases: 9. The CDR3 contains 16 residues. Germline CDR1 is MNHEY and CDR2 is SVGEGT. The CDR3 sequence is CASSYPQGAGSQPQHF. CDR3 in DNA: TGTGCCAGCAGTTACCCGCAGGGGGCCGGTAGTCAGCCCCAGCATTTT.

The rearrangement links TRBV7-8 to TRBJ2-2, with 10 nucleotides matching TRBD2. This CDR3 is built from 16 residues. V lost 5 bases to trimming and J lost 4 bases; unmatched junction nucleotides: 7. CDR1 and CDR2 from the germline V gene are SGHVS and FQNEAQ. For the CDR3, the DNA is TGTGCCAGCAGCGTTCAGCGGGGGGGCGGCACCGGGGAGCTGTTTTTT. Its translation is CASSVQRGGGTGELFF.

The chain couples TRBV12-3 or TRBV12-4 to TRBJ1-4; the D is unclear. V lost 7 bases and J 0 bases, leaving 6 bases between the germline ends. The CDR3 is 13 residues long. CDR3: CASNSATNEKLFF. Here the CDR3 DNA reads TGTGCCAGCAATTCGGCAACTAATGAAAAACTGTTTTTT.

The V gene is TRBV7-2, the J gene TRBJ2-2; 9 positions agree with TRBD2. Trimming cost V 3 bases and J 7 bases; bases outside gene matches: 12. Germline loops: CDR1 SGHTA, CDR2 FQGNSA. The CDR3 length is 17 residues. CDR3 sequence reads: CASSFLSASGEDGELFF. The CDR3 region has the DNA TGTGCCAGCAGCTTCCTTAGCGCTAGCGGGGAGGACGGGGAGCTGTTTTTT.

This clonotype has more than one count but fewer than ten. This chain joins TRBV11-2 and TRBJ1-1; D perhaps matches TRBD1 (5 bases). The V gene lost 1 base and the J gene lost 5 bases, with 11 bases spanning the gap. CDR1 is SGHAT, CDR2 FQNNGV, per germline. The CDR3 extends over 14 amino acids. CDR3 DNA: TGTGCCAGCAGCTTAGGAGGGGCGCGGACTGAAGCTTTCTTT. Protein: CASSLGGARTEAFF.

The chain uses TRBV7-9 and TRBJ2-2; 7 bases fit TRBD1. V gave up 5 bases and J gave up 4 bases; unmatched junction bases: 4. Germline CDR1 and CDR2: SEHNR and FQNEAQ (reference sequence). There are 14 residues in the CDR3. The CDR3 region is CASSRDSLTGELFF. The CDR3 bases are TGTGCCAGCAGCCGGGACAGCCTCACCGGGGAGCTGTTTTTT.

This clonotype has more than one count but fewer than ten. The chain combines TRBV7-9 with TRBJ1-5; a weak D match, TRBD1 (6 bases). V gave up 1 base and J gave up 0 bases, with 16 bases separating them. The CDR3 runs to 18 residues. Germline CDR1 SEHNR, CDR2 FQNEAQ (reference sequence). DNA for the CDR3: TGTGCCAGCAGCTTAGACAGGGAATCATCGACTAGCAATCAGCCCCAGCATTTT. Encoded protein: CASSLDRESSTSNQPQHF.

The CDR3, as DNA: TGTGCCATCAGTGAGTCGACTCGTCTCACTACAGATACGCAGTATTTT. As protein: CAISESTRLTTDTQYF. V usage is TRBV10-3 and J usage is TRBJ2-3; D not certain. Germline V gives CDR1 ENHRY, CDR2 SYGVKD. The CDR3 spans 16 residues. V lost 0 bases, J lost 3 bases, and 13 bases lay in between.

This chain links TRBV27 with TRBJ1-1, with 7 bases aligning to TRBD1. Germline V gene lookup returns CDR1 MNHEY and CDR2 SMNVEV (reference sequence). There are 15 residues in the CDR3. Germline trimming cut 5 bases from V and 0 bases from J; bases unmatched to any gene: 6. DNA for the CDR3: TGTGCCAGCAGTGCCGGGACAGTTCTGAACACTGAAGCTTTCTTT. It translates to CASSAGTVLNTEAFF.